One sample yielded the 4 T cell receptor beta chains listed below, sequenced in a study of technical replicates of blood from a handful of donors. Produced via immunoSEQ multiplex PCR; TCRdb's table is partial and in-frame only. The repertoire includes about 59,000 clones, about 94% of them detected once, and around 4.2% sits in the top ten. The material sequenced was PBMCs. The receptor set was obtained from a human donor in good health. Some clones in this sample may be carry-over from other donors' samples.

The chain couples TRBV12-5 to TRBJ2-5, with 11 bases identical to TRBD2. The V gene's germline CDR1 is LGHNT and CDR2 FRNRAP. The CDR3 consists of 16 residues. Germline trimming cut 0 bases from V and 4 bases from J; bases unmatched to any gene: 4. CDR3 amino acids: CASGLVLAGVGETQYF. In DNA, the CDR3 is TGTGCTAGTGGTTTGGTACTAGCGGGAGTTGGAGAGACCCAGTACTTC.

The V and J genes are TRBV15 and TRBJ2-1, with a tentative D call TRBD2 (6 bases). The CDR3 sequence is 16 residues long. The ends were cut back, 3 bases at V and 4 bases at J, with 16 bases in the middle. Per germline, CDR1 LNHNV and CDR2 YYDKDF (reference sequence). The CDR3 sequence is CATSRRSRRGYNEQFF. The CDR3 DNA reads TGTGCCACCAGCAGGCGAAGCCGGAGGGGTTACAATGAGCAGTTCTTC.

This CDR3 is CARSLGLAGTREQYF. CDR3 in DNA: TGTGCCAGAAGCCTGGGACTAGCGGGGACGCGCGAGCAGTACTTC. The gene calls are TRBV5-3 and TRBJ2-7; 13 bases match TRBD2. Being an ORF, TRBV5-3 has a function that is uncertain. The CDR3 runs 15 residues. V lost 4 bases to trimming and J lost 6 bases; unmatched junction nucleotides: 7.

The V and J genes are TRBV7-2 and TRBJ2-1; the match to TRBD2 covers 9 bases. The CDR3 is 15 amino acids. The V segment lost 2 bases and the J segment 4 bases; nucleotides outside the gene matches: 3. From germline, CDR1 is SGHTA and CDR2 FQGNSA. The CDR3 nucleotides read TGTGCCAGCAGCTTACAAGCGGGAGGATACAATGAGCAGTTCTTC. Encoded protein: CASSLQAGGYNEQFF.